The 14 T cell receptor beta chains presented below share a single source sample, sequenced in a study of cytomegalovirus exposure and HLA in healthy donors (dated by TCRdb to about 2017). The library relied on the immunoSEQ multiplex PCR assay. The multiplex PCR relied on a mix of 60 forward primers for TCR Vbeta segments and 13 reverse primers for TCR Jbeta segments. TCRdb's version of the immuneACCESS table is confined to in-frame rearrangements and falls short of the full clone set. An unresolved V gene accounts for under half of the shortfall where checked; the remainder is of unknown origin. The sample yields 80,000 to 95,000 clones; 55% to 75% were counted once. About 16% of the sample is taken by the ten largest. The sequenced material came from PBMCs. These receptors were obtained from a woman younger than 30 in good health and CMV-seropositive.

This clone has a handful of counts. The chain links TRBV5-1 to TRBJ2-1; the match to TRBD2 covers 10 bases. The germline CDR1 and CDR2 sequences are SGHRS and YFSETQ. Losses at the gene ends were 2 bases for V and 8 bases for J; bases not matched to a gene: 7. The CDR3 is 15 residues long. Written as DNA, the CDR3 is TGCGCCAGCAGCTTCACTAGCGGGACCCGCGATGAGCAGTTCTTC. It is translated as CASSFTSGTRDEQFF.

The V gene is TRBV19, the J gene TRBJ2-2; weak D call: TRBD2 (6 bases). V lost 6 bases and J 4 bases, leaving 15 bases between the germline ends. The CDR3 has 15 residues. Germline V lookup: CDR1 LNHDA, CDR2 SQIVND (reference sequence). CDR3 DNA: TGTGCCAGTAGGGGGGGATTCGGAGGCACCGGGGAGCTGTTTTTT. It specifies CASRGGFGGTGELFF. Looking up the rest from reference TRBV19 and TRBJ2-2 gives the full variable domain: DGGITQSPKYLFRKEGQNVTLSCEQNLNHDAMYWYRQDPGQGLRLIYYSQIVNDFQKGDIAEGYSVSREKKESFPLTVTSAQKNPTAFYLCASRGGFGGTGELFFGEGSRLTVL.

The CDR3 spells CASQPRQLKGYTF. As DNA, the CDR3 is TGTGCCAGCCAACCGCGACAGCTCAAAGGCTACACCTTC. This rearrangement joins TRBV6-5 to TRBJ1-2; TRBD1 is a possible D gene (5 bases). Between the trimmed V and J ends, which lost 8 bases and 8 bases, there was a span of 18 bases. This CDR3 comprises 13 residues. Germline loops: CDR1 MNHEY, CDR2 SVGAGI.

The chain has TRBV27 and TRBJ1-2; 9 bases map to TRBD1. V lost 6 bases and J lost 7; bases outside the gene matches: 9. The CDR3 length is 14 residues. Germline V gene sequence: CDR1 MNHEY, CDR2 SMNVEV (reference sequence). DNA of the CDR3: TGTGCCAGCAGCCTCACCGGGACAGGGTTTGGCTACACCTTC. Its protein product is CASSLTGTGFGYTF.

V usage is TRBV19 and J usage is TRBJ2-6, with 7 bases lining up with TRBD1. The CDR3 totals 15 residues. Germline V CDR1 and CDR2: LNHDA, SQIVND (reference sequence). Unmatched junction bases numbered 4, after V lost 8 bases and J lost 0 bases. The CDR3 sequence: CASGAGGSGANVLTF. DNA for the CDR3: TGTGCCAGTGGGGCAGGGGGCTCTGGGGCCAACGTCCTGACTTTC.

As regards this clone: Its ends do not fully match the called genes, so a read error is possible. This chain links TRBV15 with TRBJ1-5; D gene uncertain. Germline values: CDR1 LNHNV, CDR2 YYDKDF (reference sequence). The CDR3 loop spans 14 amino acids. CDR3 coding DNA: TGTGCCACCAGTCCGTTTTATAGCAATCAGCCCCGGCATTTT. It yields the protein CATSPFYSNQPRHF.

V and J are TRBV7-2 and TRBJ1-2, with D unresolved. Trimming stripped 2 bases from V and 4 bases from J, with 5 bases between. Looked up from germline, CDR1 is SGHTA and CDR2 is FQGNSA. The CDR3 spans 12 residues. The CDR3 DNA is TGTGCCAGCAGCTTACTTTCCTATGGCTACACCTTC. It codes for CASSLLSYGYTF. Complete variable domain (other parts from reference TRBV7-2 and TRBJ1-2): GAGVSQSPSNKVTEKGKDVELRCDPISGHTALYWYRQSLGQGLEFLIYFQGNSAPDKSGLPSDRFSAERTGGSVSTLTIQRTQQEDSAVYLCASSLLSYGYTFGSGTRLTVV.

The chain combines TRBV4-2 with TRBJ1-2, with TRBD1 matching 9 bases. CDR1 and CDR2 (germline): LGHNA, YNFKEQ. The CDR3 is made up of 19 amino acids. V dropped 0 bases and J dropped 5; count of bases not matched to a gene: 16. CDR3 sequence reads: CASSQDETGTGFGLYGYTF. The CDR3 DNA reads TGTGCCAGCAGCCAAGATGAGACCGGGACAGGGTTTGGGCTTTATGGCTACACCTTC.

This clone came up a few times. The V gene is TRBV28, the J gene TRBJ2-5; 8 bases are a match to TRBD2. J lost 0 bases, V lost 6 bases, and 6 bases had no gene match. CDR1 and CDR2 (germline): MDHEN, SYDVKM. The CDR3 covers 15 residues. DNA for the CDR3: TGTGCCAGCAGGGCCGGGGGGGCAAACCAAGAGACCCAGTACTTC. It specifies CASRAGGANQETQYF.

V is TRBV5-1 and J is TRBJ2-7; 10 nucleotides match TRBD1. V lost 4 bases to trimming and J lost 5 bases; unmatched junction nucleotides: 9. The V gene's germline CDR1 is SGHRS and CDR2 YFSETQ. CDR3 length: 15 amino acids. This CDR3 is CASSLRQGAVDEQYF. CDR3 DNA sequence: TGCGCCAGCAGCCTTCGACAGGGGGCTGTCGACGAGCAGTACTTC.

The genes are TRBV28 and TRBJ2-7; D ambiguous. In germline, CDR1 is MDHEN, CDR2 SYDVKM. V lost 5 bases, J lost 6 bases, and 8 bases lay in between. The CDR3 sequence is 11 residues long. This CDR3 reads CASSTGGEQYF. The CDR3 DNA is TGTGCCAGCAGTACCGGCGGCGAGCAGTACTTC.

A word on this clone: Given the absence of the conserved phenylalanine or tryptophan at the CDR3 end, a read error is likely. The limits of the CDR3 on the DNA are not certain, so only TCRdb's listed CDR3 is given. The chain links TRBV11-2 to TRBJ1-2; TRBD1 is taken as the D call from the table, unchecked against the DNA. Counting both end residues, the CDR3 totals 13 amino acids. CDR1 SGHAT and CDR2 FQNNGV come from the germline V gene. The CDR3 protein is CASSLAWDRAHSL.

This clone was detected once. This chain joins TRBV11-3 and TRBJ2-3; D call uncertain. The CDR3 length is 12 residues. V lost 0 bases and J lost 5, with 3 bases in between. Germline CDR1 is SGHNT and CDR2 is YENEEA. In DNA form, the CDR3 reads TGTGCCAGCAGCTTAGATCGAGATACGCAGTATTTT. This sequence encodes CASSLDRDTQYF.

V gene TRBV13 combines with J gene TRBJ2-3, with 9 bases matching TRBD2. CDR1 and CDR2 (germline): PRHDT, FYEKMQ (reference sequence). Germline trimming cut 2 bases from V and 1 base from J; bases unmatched to any gene: 10. This CDR3 has 18 amino acids. CDR3 nucleotides: TGTGCCAGCAGCTTATCTATCGGGGCTAGCGGGGGCACAGATACGCAGTATTTT. Amino acid sequence: CASSLSIGASGGTDTQYF.